This TCR beta chain is from a study of shared clonotypes between healthy human individuals. V gave up 1 base and J gave up 1 base; unmatched junction bases: 15. Germline-derived CDR1 and CDR2 are MDHEN and SYDVKM. The CDR3 has 20 amino acids. Sorted subsets were amplified in replicate PCRs using 200 to 250 ng DNA, about 30,000 T cell genomes. Sequencing used immunoSEQ multiplex PCR; TCRdb keeps in-frame clones, though not all of them. The table has some 630,000 clones, about two thirds seen once. The TCR sequence derives from a woman between 25 and 40 years old in good health. V gene TRBV28 combines with J gene TRBJ1-5, with 8 bases identical to TRBD1. Sequenced: memory CD4+ T cells sorted from blood. Noted subset: CD45RA-negative fraction. The CDR3 DNA reads TGTGCCAGCAGTTTATATTCCGGGACAGGCTCTATCGGGAGCAATCAGCCCCAGCATTTT. Its protein product is CASSLYSGTGSIGSNQPQHF.